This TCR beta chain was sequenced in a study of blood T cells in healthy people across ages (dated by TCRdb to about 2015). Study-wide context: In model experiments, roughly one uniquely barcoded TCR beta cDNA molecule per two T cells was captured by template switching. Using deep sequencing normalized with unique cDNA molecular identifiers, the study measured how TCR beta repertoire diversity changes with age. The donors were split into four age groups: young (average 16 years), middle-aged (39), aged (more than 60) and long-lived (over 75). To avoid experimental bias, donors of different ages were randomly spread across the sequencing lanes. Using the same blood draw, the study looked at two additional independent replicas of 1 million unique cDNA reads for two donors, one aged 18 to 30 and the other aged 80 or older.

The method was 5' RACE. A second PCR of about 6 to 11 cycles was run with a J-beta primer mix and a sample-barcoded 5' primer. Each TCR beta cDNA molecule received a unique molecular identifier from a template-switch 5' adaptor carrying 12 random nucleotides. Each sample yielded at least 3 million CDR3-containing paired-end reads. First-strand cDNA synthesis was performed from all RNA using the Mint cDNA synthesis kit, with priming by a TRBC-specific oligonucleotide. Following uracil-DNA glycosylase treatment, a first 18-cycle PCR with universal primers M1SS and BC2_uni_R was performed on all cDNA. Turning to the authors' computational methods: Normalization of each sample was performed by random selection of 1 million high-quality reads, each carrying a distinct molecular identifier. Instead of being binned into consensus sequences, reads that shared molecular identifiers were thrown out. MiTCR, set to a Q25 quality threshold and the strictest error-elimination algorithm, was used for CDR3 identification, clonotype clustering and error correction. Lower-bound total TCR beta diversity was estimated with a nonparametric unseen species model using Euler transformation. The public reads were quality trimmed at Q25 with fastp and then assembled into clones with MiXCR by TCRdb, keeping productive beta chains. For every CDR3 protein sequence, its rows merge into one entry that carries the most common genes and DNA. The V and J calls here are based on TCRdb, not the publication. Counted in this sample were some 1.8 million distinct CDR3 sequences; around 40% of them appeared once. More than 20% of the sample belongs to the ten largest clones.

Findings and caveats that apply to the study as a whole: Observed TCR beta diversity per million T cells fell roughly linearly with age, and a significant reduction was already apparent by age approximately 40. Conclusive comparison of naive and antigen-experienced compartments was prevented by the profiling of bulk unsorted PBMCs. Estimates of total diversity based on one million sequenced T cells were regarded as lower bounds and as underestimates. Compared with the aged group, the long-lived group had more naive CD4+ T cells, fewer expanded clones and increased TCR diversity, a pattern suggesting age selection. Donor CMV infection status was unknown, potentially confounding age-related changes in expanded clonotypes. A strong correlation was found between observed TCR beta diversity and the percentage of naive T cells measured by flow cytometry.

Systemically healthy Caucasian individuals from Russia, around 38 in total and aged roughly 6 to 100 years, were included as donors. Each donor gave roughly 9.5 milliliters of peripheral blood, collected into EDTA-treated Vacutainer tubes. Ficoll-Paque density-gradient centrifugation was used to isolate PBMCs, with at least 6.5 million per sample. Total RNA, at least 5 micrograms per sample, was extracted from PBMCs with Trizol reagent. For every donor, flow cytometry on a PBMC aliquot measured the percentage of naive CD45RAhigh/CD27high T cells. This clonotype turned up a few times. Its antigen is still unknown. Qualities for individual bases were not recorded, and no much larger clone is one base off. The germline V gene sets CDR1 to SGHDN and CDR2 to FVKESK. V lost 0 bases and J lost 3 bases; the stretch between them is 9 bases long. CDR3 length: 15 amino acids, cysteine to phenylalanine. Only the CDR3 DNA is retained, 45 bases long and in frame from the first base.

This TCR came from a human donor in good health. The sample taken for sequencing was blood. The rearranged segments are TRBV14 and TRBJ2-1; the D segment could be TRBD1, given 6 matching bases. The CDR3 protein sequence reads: CASSQEQGHYNEQFF. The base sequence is TGTGCCAGCAGCCAAGAACAGGGACACTACAATGAGCAGTTCTTC.